Following are 10 T cell receptor beta chains from one sample sequenced in a study of cytomegalovirus exposure and HLA in healthy donors. PCR was performed using 60 Vbeta and 13 Jbeta primers. TCRdb's table, derived via immunoSEQ multiplex PCR, lists solely in-frame clones and lacks some. The data show around 180,000 clones, over 75% seen once. Sample: PBMCs. The origin of the receptors is a woman aged 45-65 years in good health and CMV-seronegative.

This chain uses TRBV7-2 with TRBJ2-5; D possibly corresponds to TRBD2 (6 bases). This CDR3 is built from 16 residues. The germline V and J ends were trimmed by 5 bases and 4 bases, with 20 bases remaining between them. CDR1 is SGHTA and CDR2 is FQGNSA in the germline V gene. The CDR3 loop reads CASSARVGGRGETQYF. In nucleotides, the CDR3 is TGTGCCAGCAGCGCTAGGGTGGGGGGTAGGGGAGAGACCCAGTACTTC.

The rearrangement uses TRBV5-4 and TRBJ2-5; TRBD2 matches at 10 bases. Per germline, CDR1 SGHNT and CDR2 YYREEE (reference sequence). Germline trimming cut 1 base from V and 7 bases from J; bases unmatched to any gene: 7. The CDR3 length is 15 residues. The CDR3 nucleotides are TGTGCCAGCAGCTTGAGTCTAGCGGGGGCAGGGACCCAGTACTTC. This sequence encodes CASSLSLAGAGTQYF.

The chain combines TRBV7-2 with TRBJ1-1; 7 bases align to TRBD1. Germline-derived CDR1 and CDR2 are SGHTA and FQGNSA. CDR3 size: 14 residues. After removal of 3 bases from V and 1 base from J, the junction contained 2 bases not matched to a gene. In DNA form, the CDR3 reads TGTGCCAGCAGCTTTCGGACAGGGAACACTGAAGCTTTCTTT. Its translation: CASSFRTGNTEAFF.

The chain combines TRBV28 with TRBJ2-2; TRBD2 matches 13 bases. The germline CDR1 and CDR2 sequences are MDHEN and SYDVKM. The CDR3 totals 23 residues. After removal of 2 bases from V and 2 bases from J, the junction contained 20 bases not matched to a gene. This CDR3 reads CASSLSLMWGRGLAGANTGELFF. CDR3 nucleotide sequence: TGTGCCAGCAGTTTAAGTTTGATGTGGGGCCGTGGACTAGCGGGGGCAAACACCGGGGAGCTGTTTTTT.

The rearrangement joins TRBV5-1 to TRBJ1-2, with a weak D call TRBD1 (6 bases). The CDR3 covers 15 residues. Deletions cut 0 bases from V and 2 bases from J, with 11 bases between. Germline CDR1 SGHRS, CDR2 YFSETQ. CDR3 sequence reads: CASSLGSQGNYGYTF. The CDR3 DNA follows: TGCGCCAGCAGCTTGGGGAGCCAGGGGAACTATGGCTACACCTTC.

The V call is TRBV27, the J call TRBJ2-3, with D perhaps matching TRBD1 (5 bases). V shed 5 bases and J shed 6 bases, with 21 bases lying between them. The germline gives CDR1 MNHEY, CDR2 SMNVEV (reference sequence). The CDR3 covers 16 residues. CDR3 region: CASSQPFLGVSDTQYF. The CDR3 nucleotides read TGTGCCAGCAGTCAACCCTTTCTAGGGGTTTCTGATACGCAGTATTTT.

The chain combines TRBV5-4 with TRBJ2-3; TRBD2 might be the D (7 bases). This CDR3 region has 15 residues. Germline V gene sequence: CDR1 SGHNT, CDR2 YYREEE (reference sequence). Trimming took 4 bases from V and 5 from J, leaving 17 bases between them. CDR3 nucleotides: TGTGCCAGCAGCCCCCCCGGGGGGCCAAGAGATACGCAGTATTTT. It encodes CASSPPGGPRDTQYF.

The J gene is TRBJ2-5, the V gene TRBV4-3; TRBD1 aligns across 9 bases. CDR1 and CDR2 (germline): LGHNA, YSLEER. The CDR3 contains 16 residues. The V segment lost 0 bases and the J segment 6 bases; nucleotides outside the gene matches: 8. The CDR3 nucleotides are TGCGCCAGCAGCCAAGATCGGGACAGGGTCTGGCAGACCCAGTACTTC. This gives the protein CASSQDRDRVWQTQYF.

The gene calls are TRBV10-1 and TRBJ1-1, with D maybe TRBD1 (6 bases). V was shortened by 6 bases and J by 2 bases, with 13 bases between the two germline ends. Germline V gene sequence: CDR1 WNHNN, CDR2 SYGVQD (reference sequence). The CDR3 is 14 residues long. The CDR3 nucleotides are TGCGCCAGCAGCCCTGGACAGAAAAACACTGAAGCTTTCTTT. This gives the protein CASSPGQKNTEAFF.

The chain links TRBV14 to TRBJ2-2; D uncertain. Germline V gene lookup returns CDR1 SGHDN and CDR2 FVKESK. This CDR3 comprises 15 residues. Trimming removed 4 bases at V and 5 bases at J, with 14 bases between. The CDR3 reads CASSPMPPTTGELFF. The DNA for the CDR3 is TGTGCCAGCAGCCCAATGCCCCCGACAACCGGGGAGCTGTTTTTT.